These 14 T cell receptor beta chains share one sample of origin, sequenced in a study of blood T cell repertoires in COVID-19. Here immunoSEQ multiplex PCR was the method, and the copy in TCRdb shows in-frame clones only, minus some. The table shows around 180,000 clones, with about 85% occurring only once. Sequencing used peripheral blood. The source is a man aged 60 to 75 with acute or convalescent COVID-19.

The chain has TRBV7-2 and TRBJ2-7; TRBD1 matches 11 bases. CDR3 length equals 15 residues. V shed 1 base, J shed 6 bases, and the junction held 5 bases outside the gene matches. The germline CDR1 and CDR2 sequences are SGHTA and FQGNSA. The CDR3 region is CASSLGRGTGGEQYF. The CDR3 nucleotides are TGTGCCAGCAGCTTAGGGCGCGGGACAGGGGGCGAGCAGTACTTC.

The chain has TRBV29-1 and TRBJ2-1, with 10 bases aligning to TRBD1. The CDR3 has 19 residues. The V segment lost 5 bases and the J segment 2 bases; nucleotides outside the gene matches: 18. Germline V gene data show CDR1 as SQVTM and CDR2 as ANQGSEA. CDR3: CSVPRRGQGSVGAYNEQFF. Here the CDR3 DNA reads TGCAGCGTTCCTAGGAGGGGACAGGGGTCTGTCGGGGCCTACAATGAGCAGTTCTTC.

The chain has TRBV9 and TRBJ2-7, with 9 bases lining up with TRBD1. The CDR3 consists of 15 residues. J gave up 2 bases and V 4 bases, and 7 bases lay outside the gene matches. Germline V gene data show CDR1 as SGDLS and CDR2 as YYNGEE. For the CDR3, the DNA is TGTGCCAGCAGCCCCCAGGGACAGGGACCCTACGAGCAGTACTTC. Its translation: CASSPQGQGPYEQYF.

This chain links TRBV19 with TRBJ2-1, with TRBD1 matching 10 bases. Germline CDR1 reads LNHDA; CDR2 reads SQIVND (reference sequence). The CDR3 totals 13 residues. J was trimmed by 10 bases and V by 10 bases; bases with no gene match: 10. The CDR3 reads CATTRDRGHEQFF. The CDR3, as DNA: TGTGCCACCACCCGGGACAGGGGTCACGAGCAGTTCTTC.

The V and J genes are TRBV30 and TRBJ1-4; weak D call: TRBD1 (5 bases). CDR1 and CDR2 from the germline V gene are GTSNPN and SVGIG (reference sequence). V was trimmed by 1 base and J by 5 bases, leaving 11 bases between them. The CDR3 has 14 residues. This CDR3 is CAWSGGRANEKLFF. CDR3 nucleotide sequence: TGTGCCTGGAGTGGAGGCAGGGCAAATGAAAAACTGTTTTTT.

J is TRBJ2-7 and V is TRBV6-2 or TRBV6-3; D perhaps matches TRBD2 (6 bases). CDR1 is MNHEY, CDR2 SVGEGT, per germline. V lost 5 bases and J lost 5, with 16 bases in between. The CDR3 totals 14 residues. The DNA of the CDR3 is TGTGCCAGCAGTCCCCTCGGGAGTAGCAACGAGCAGTACTTC. Its translation is CASSPLGSSNEQYF.

This clone was seen a handful of times. This chain connects TRBV10-3 to TRBJ2-7; the match to TRBD1 covers 10 bases. The CDR3 has 14 residues. Germline loops: CDR1 ENHRY, CDR2 SYGVKD. J gave up 5 bases and V 6 bases, and 7 bases lay outside the gene matches. The CDR3 nucleotides read TGTGCCATCAGGGAGACAGGGGGCCTGGACGAGCAGTACTTC. Its translation: CAIRETGGLDEQYF.

The genes are TRBV6-1 and TRBJ1-3; D unresolved. Per germline, CDR1 MNHNS and CDR2 SASEGT. Trimming removed 2 bases from V and 3 bases from J, with 14 bases in between. The CDR3 covers 16 residues. The CDR3 spells CASSESQAPIGNTIYF. The CDR3 nucleotides read TGTGCCAGCAGTGAAAGCCAGGCCCCAATTGGAAACACCATATATTTT.

The rearrangement joins TRBV4-1 to TRBJ1-5; D is undetermined. Germline loops: CDR1 MGHRA, CDR2 YSYEKL. With 4 bases removed from V and 5 bases from J, the gap between germline ends came to 9 bases. The CDR3 is made up of 13 amino acids. The CDR3 reads CASSPLLDQPQHF. CDR3 sequence (DNA): TGCGCCAGCAGCCCCTTACTAGATCAGCCCCAGCATTTT.

This chain joins TRBV25-1 and TRBJ2-2; 8 bases align to TRBD2. CDR1 and CDR2 from the germline V gene are MGHDK and SYGVNS. CDR3 length: 18 amino acids. With V trimmed by 1 base and J by 5 bases, 12 bases remained unmatched. Written as DNA, the CDR3 is TGTGCCAGCAGTGAATCCGGGGTAGCGGGGCCAGGGACCGGGGAGCTGTTTTTT. The encoded protein is CASSESGVAGPGTGELFF. The whole variable domain, remainder taken from reference TRBV25-1 and TRBJ2-2, is EADIYQTPRYLVIGTGKKITLECSQTMGHDKMYWYQQDPGMELHLIHYSYGVNSTEKGDLSSESTVSRIRTEHFPLTLESARPSHTSQYLCASSESGVAGPGTGELFFGEGSRLTVL.

This clone has just one count. The chain combines TRBV10-3 with TRBJ2-3; D possibly corresponds to TRBD2 (6 bases). This CDR3 spans 16 amino acids. Germline-derived CDR1 and CDR2 are ENHRY and SYGVKD. V lost 0 bases, J lost 8 bases, and 18 bases lay in between. CDR3 coding DNA: TGTGCCATCAGTGAGTCGAACGGCGGGACTGTTGCTACGCAGTATTTT. Amino acids: CAISESNGGTVATQYF.

V is TRBV7-2 and J is TRBJ1-5; D possibly corresponds to TRBD1 (6 bases). The CDR3 has 15 residues. V was cut by 5 bases and J by 6 bases, with 17 bases left in between. Per germline, CDR1 SGHTA and CDR2 FQGNSA. In DNA, the CDR3 is TGTGCCAGCAGCCCCCAAGGGGGAGTGGGTCAGCCCCAGCATTTT. This translates into CASSPQGGVGQPQHF.

About this clone itself: One end of the junction fails to match germline, which may point to a read error. The chain is built from TRBV20-1 and TRBJ1-2; TRBD1 is a possible D gene (6 bases). The CDR3 consists of 11 residues. Germline V lookup: CDR1 DFQATT, CDR2 SNEGSKA (reference sequence). The CDR3 loop is CSAPLPGEFSF. The CDR3 region has the DNA TGCAGTGCGCCCTTGCCAGGGGAATTTTCCTTC.

This chain joins TRBV3-1 (or the pseudogene TRBV3-2) and TRBJ2-1, with 12 nucleotides matching TRBD2. After removal of 2 bases from V and 12 bases from J, the junction contained 5 bases not matched to a gene. The CDR3 is made up of 14 amino acids. Germline loops: CDR1 LGHDT, CDR2 YNNKEL (reference sequence). For the CDR3, the DNA is TGTGCCAGCAGCCAATCCGGGACTAGCGGGTTGCAGTTCTTC. Translated, it gives CASSQSGTSGLQFF.